Listed below are T cell receptor beta chains from one sample, sequenced in a study of cytotoxic CD8 clonotypes in ibrutinib-treated CLL. Clones were sequenced by immunoSEQ multiplex PCR, and TCRdb holds only the in-frame ones, with some missing. The sample records 140,000 or so clones, roughly three quarters being singletons. The sequencing here drew on PBMCs, taken after 12 months of ibrutinib treatment. These receptors were taken from a human donor with chronic lymphocytic leukemia. The CDR3 runs from the conserved cysteine through the conserved F or W. Each record gives: J gene, clone size, CDR3 length, D gene, V gene, CDR3 protein, CDR3 DNA. A D gene is named only where the DNA matches it firmly. Some rows have no size entry. The others give once, few or many, or a class for an expanded clone.

TRBJ1-4 NA 16 NA TRBV7-8 CASSPNRARANEKLFF TGTGCCAGCAGCCCTAACAGGGCTCGGGCTAATGAAAAACTGTTTTTT
TRBJ1-5 few 17 NA TRBV7-8 CASSLPREKSRNQPQHF TGTGCCAGCAGCTTACCTCGGGAGAAGTCACGCAATCAGCCCCAGCATTTT
TRBJ2-5 NA 16 NA TRBV5-4 CASSLDPDAGTKTQYF TGTGCCAGCAGCTTGGATCCTGATGCTGGTACGAAGACCCAGTACTTC
TRBJ2-7 once 14 TRBD2 TRBV6-6 CASIGTSGSYEQYF TGTGCCAGCATCGGGACTAGCGGCTCCTACGAGCAGTACTTC
TRBJ2-7 NA 14 NA TRBV10-3 CATAGSSVSGEQYF TGTGCCACCGCGGGAAGCAGTGTCTCGGGCGAGCAGTACTTC
TRBJ1-4 NA 15 NA TRBV27 CASKVLRASGEKLFF TGTGCCAGCAAGGTCCTCCGGGCCTCTGGTGAAAAACTGTTTTTT
TRBJ2-6 once 17 NA TRBV19 CASSIGIEFSGANVLTF TGTGCCAGTAGTATAGGTATAGAATTCTCTGGGGCCAACGTCCTGACTTTC
TRBJ2-2 NA 17 NA TRBV4-3 CASSQDKGFWNTGELFF TGCGCCAGCAGCCAAGATAAAGGCTTTTGGAACACCGGGGAGCTGTTTTTT
TRBJ1-5 NA 15 NA TRBV6-1 CASSEGRQGNQPQHF TGTGCCAGCAGTGAAGGTCGGCAGGGAAATCAGCCCCAGCATTTT
TRBJ1-3 NA 12 NA TRBV2 CASSEYGSYFHF TGTGCCAGCAGTGAATATGGTAGCTATTTTCATTTT
TRBJ2-3 NA 13 NA TRBV29-1 CSVEQVSTDTQYF TGCAGCGTTGAACAGGTGTCCACAGATACGCAGTATTTT
TRBJ1-4 NA 14 TRBD1 TRBV11-2 CASSLWTGSEKLFF TGTGCCAGCAGCTTATGGACAGGGAGTGAAAAACTGTTTTTT
TRBJ2-1 NA 14 NA TRBV6-6 CASSLAEYYNEQFF TGTGCCAGCAGTTTAGCGGAATATTACAATGAGCAGTTCTTC
TRBJ1-1 NA 14 NA TRBV10-3 CAIRKQDSNTEAFF TGTGCCATCAGGAAACAGGACTCGAACACTGAAGCTTTCTTT
TRBJ1-5 NA 13 NA TRBV5-1 CASSLEGTQPQHF TGCGCCAGCAGCTTGGAGGGTACTCAGCCCCAGCATTTT
TRBJ2-7 few 14 NA TRBV6-5 CASSRSPAGYEQYF TGTGCCAGCAGCAGAAGTCCTGCGGGTTACGAGCAGTACTTC
TRBJ2-1 few 17 TRBD2 TRBV5-4 CASSFHPGLAGGFEQFF TGTGCCAGCAGCTTCCATCCGGGACTAGCGGGAGGGTTTGAGCAGTTCTTC
TRBJ2-1 NA 18 NA TRBV15 CATSRDYSGGGYHNEQFF TGTGCCACCAGCAGAGATTATTCGGGCGGCGGGTACCACAATGAGCAGTTCTTC
TRBJ2-1 once 11 NA TRBV11-2 CASSLNNEQFF TGTGCCAGCAGCTTAAACAATGAGCAGTTCTTC
TRBJ2-7 NA 12 NA TRBV7-9 CASSLPPYEQYF TGTGCCAGCAGCTTACCTCCCTACGAGCAGTACTTC
TRBJ2-3 NA 15 NA TRBV5-1 CASSIGPRSTDTQYF TGCGCCAGCAGCATCGGACCTAGGAGCACAGATACGCAGTATTTT
TRBJ1-2 few 12 NA TRBV18 CASSPTNRGYTF TGTGCCAGCTCACCTACCAACAGGGGCTACACCTTC
TRBJ2-3 NA 14 TRBD2 TRBV28 CASWTSGSTDTQYF TGTGCCTCCTGGACTAGCGGATCCACAGATACGCAGTATTTT
TRBJ1-1 NA 13 NA TRBV6-5 CASSYAWNTEAFF TGTGCCAGCAGTTACGCGTGGAACACTGAAGCTTTCTTT
TRBJ2-2 NA 14 NA TRBV5-6 CASSHRGNTGELFF TGTGCCAGCAGCCATAGGGGGAACACCGGGGAGCTGTTTTTT
TRBJ2-4 NA 13 TRBD1 TRBV10-3 CAIKGQGGDIQYF TGTGCCATCAAAGGACAGGGGGGAGACATTCAGTACTTC
TRBJ2-3 NA 12 TRBD2 TRBV5-6 CASSLTSGTWYF TGTGCCAGCAGCTTGACTAGCGGAACGTGGTATTTT
TRBJ2-1 NA 14 NA TRBV6-4 CASKAGAAYNEQFF TGTGCCAGCAAGGCAGGGGCGGCCTACAATGAGCAGTTCTTC
TRBJ1-2 NA 17 TRBD1 TRBV9 CASSVGPDRQGHYGYTF TGTGCCAGCAGCGTAGGCCCTGACAGACAGGGGCACTATGGCTACACCTTC
TRBJ1-1 NA 12 NA TRBV6-5 CASSYFGGEAFF TGTGCCAGCAGTTACTTTGGGGGCGAAGCTTTCTTT
TRBJ2-5 NA 16 NA TRBV6-5 CASSYSGGEWGETQYF TGTGCCAGCAGTTACTCTGGGGGAGAGTGGGGAGAGACCCAGTACTTC
TRBJ1-2 NA 13 NA TRBV7-9 CASSLEQILGYTF TGTGCCAGCAGCTTAGAACAGATTTTGGGCTACACCTTC
TRBJ2-1 NA 14 TRBD1 TRBV19 CASSIGDSRLEQFF TGTGCCAGTAGTATAGGGGACAGTAGGCTTGAGCAGTTCTTC
TRBJ1-1 NA 15 NA TRBV10-2 CASSGRTALNTEAFF TGCGCCAGCAGTGGAAGGACAGCACTGAACACTGAAGCTTTCTTT
TRBJ1-1 NA 14 NA TRBV7-2 CASSYPDGNTEAFF TGTGCCAGCAGCTACCCCGACGGGAACACTGAAGCTTTCTTT
TRBJ2-2 NA 16 NA TRBV10-3 CAISESFWQGNGELFF TGTGCCATCAGTGAGTCGTTTTGGCAGGGGAACGGGGAGCTGTTTTTT
TRBJ2-5 NA 12 NA TRBV7-9 CANLANQETQYF TGTGCCAACCTAGCCAACCAAGAGACCCAGTACTTC
TRBJ2-7 NA 14 TRBD2 TRBV7-8 CASSRTSGFYEQYF TGTGCCAGCAGCCGGACTAGCGGATTCTACGAGCAGTACTTC
TRBJ2-7 few 14 TRBD1 TRBV12-5 CASGPRTGTYEQYF TGTGCTAGTGGGCCCCGGACAGGGACCTACGAGCAGTACTTC
TRBJ2-7 NA 16 NA TRBV4-1 CASSPGVERRSYEQYF TGCGCCAGCAGCCCAGGGGTGGAGCGGAGATCCTACGAGCAGTACTTC